The 10 T cell receptor beta chains below were found in one sample sequenced in a study of blood T cell repertoires in COVID-19. Sequencing was performed with immunoSEQ multiplex PCR; in TCRdb, only in-frame clones are kept and a portion is missing. The data hold over 150,000 clones, with around four fifths observed a single time. Material for sequencing was peripheral blood. The receptors shown here come from a woman older than 75 with COVID-19, enrolled during active disease.

In this sample, this clone turned up once. The J gene is TRBJ2-5, the V gene TRBV6-6; D is uncertain. Trimming stripped 1 base from V and 2 bases from J, with 14 bases between. The CDR3 is made up of 16 amino acids. Germline-derived CDR1 and CDR2 are MNHNY and SVGAGI (reference sequence). Here the CDR3 reads CASSYWVVGPQETQYF. As DNA, the CDR3 is TGTGCCAGCAGTTACTGGGTGGTTGGGCCGCAAGAGACCCAGTACTTC.

This clone was seen more than once but under ten times. The sample carries other DNA sequences with the same CDR3. This chain links TRBV5-1 with TRBJ2-1; TRBD2 agrees at 8 bases. Germline CDR1 is SGHRS and CDR2 is YFSETQ. This CDR3 spans 15 amino acids. J was trimmed by 1 base and V by 4 bases; bases with no gene match: 4. CDR3 nucleotide sequence: TGCGCCAGCAGCATAAGCGGGAGTTCCTACAATGAGCAGTTCTTC. Residues: CASSISGSSYNEQFF.

This clone was seen just once. The V gene is TRBV5-1, the J gene TRBJ2-6; D unresolved. Per the germline V gene, CDR1 is SGHRS and CDR2 is YFSETQ. CDR3 length: 16 amino acids. Trimming left V 0 bases short and J 0 bases short, with 7 bases between. This CDR3 reads CASSLEQTSGANVLTF. The CDR3 DNA reads TGCGCCAGCAGCTTGGAACAGACCTCTGGGGCCAACGTCCTGACTTTC.

This clone was detected only once. The chain employs TRBV6-5 and TRBJ2-3; D remains ambiguous. Germline assignment: CDR1 MNHEY and CDR2 SVGAGI. Trimming left V 2 bases short and J 0 bases short, with 6 bases between. The CDR3 spans 14 residues. This chain's CDR3 is CASSYRGSTDTQYF. DNA for the CDR3: TGTGCCAGCAGTTACCGTGGCAGCACAGATACGCAGTATTTT.

This rearrangement joins TRBV18 to TRBJ1-2, with TRBD1 as a possible D gene (6 bases). Germline CDR1 and CDR2: KGHSH and LQKENI. V was clipped by 3 bases and J by 1 base, with 12 bases between them. The CDR3 is 15 residues long. CDR3 region: CASSPEIQGNYGYTF. CDR3 DNA: TGTGCCAGCTCACCCGAGATACAGGGTAACTATGGCTACACCTTC.

The CDR3 loop is CASGRGGPRGEQFF. The CDR3 nucleotides read TGTGCTAGCGGGCGGGGGGGCCCGAGAGGGGAGCAGTTCTTC. The rearrangement uses TRBV7-7 and TRBJ2-1, with 9 bases fitting TRBD2. The CDR3 is 14 residues long. CDR1 SSHAT and CDR2 FNYEAQ come from the germline V gene (reference sequence).

The chain carries TRBV9 and TRBJ1-1; D is uncertain. The CDR3 contains 14 residues. V lost 3 bases and J 3 bases, leaving 12 bases between the germline ends. Germline CDR1 SGDLS, CDR2 YYNGEE. In DNA form, the CDR3 reads TGTGCCAGCAGCGGACGGGATGGGTACACTGAAGCTTTCTTT. Its protein is CASSGRDGYTEAFF.

The chain has TRBV3-1 (or the pseudogene TRBV3-2) and TRBJ2-7; no reliable D call. V was pared by 1 base and J by 2 bases, with 9 bases between. The CDR3 is made up of 14 amino acids. The germline gives CDR1 LGHDT, CDR2 YNNKEL (reference sequence). Here the CDR3 DNA reads TGTGCCAGCAGCCAAGGCGCTACCGCCTACGAGCAGTACTTC. Residues: CASSQGATAYEQYF.

The rearrangement joins TRBV28 to TRBJ1-2, with a weak D call TRBD1 (5 bases). In germline, CDR1 is MDHEN, CDR2 SYDVKM. The CDR3 is 15 residues long. V was pared by 1 base and J by 1 base, with 10 bases between. The CDR3 bases are TGTGCCAGCAGTTTATTGGGGGAGGGTAACTATGGCTACACCTTC. This sequence encodes CASSLLGEGNYGYTF.

The chain recombines TRBV7-9 with TRBJ1-1, with a possible D match to TRBD1 (5 bases). Trimming pared 3 bases from V and 5 bases from J, leaving 13 bases between. Germline CDR1 and CDR2: SEHNR and FQNEAQ (reference sequence). The CDR3 extends over 14 amino acids. CDR3: CASSLRQSRTEAFF. DNA of the CDR3: TGTGCCAGCAGCTTGAGACAGTCAAGGACTGAAGCTTTCTTT.